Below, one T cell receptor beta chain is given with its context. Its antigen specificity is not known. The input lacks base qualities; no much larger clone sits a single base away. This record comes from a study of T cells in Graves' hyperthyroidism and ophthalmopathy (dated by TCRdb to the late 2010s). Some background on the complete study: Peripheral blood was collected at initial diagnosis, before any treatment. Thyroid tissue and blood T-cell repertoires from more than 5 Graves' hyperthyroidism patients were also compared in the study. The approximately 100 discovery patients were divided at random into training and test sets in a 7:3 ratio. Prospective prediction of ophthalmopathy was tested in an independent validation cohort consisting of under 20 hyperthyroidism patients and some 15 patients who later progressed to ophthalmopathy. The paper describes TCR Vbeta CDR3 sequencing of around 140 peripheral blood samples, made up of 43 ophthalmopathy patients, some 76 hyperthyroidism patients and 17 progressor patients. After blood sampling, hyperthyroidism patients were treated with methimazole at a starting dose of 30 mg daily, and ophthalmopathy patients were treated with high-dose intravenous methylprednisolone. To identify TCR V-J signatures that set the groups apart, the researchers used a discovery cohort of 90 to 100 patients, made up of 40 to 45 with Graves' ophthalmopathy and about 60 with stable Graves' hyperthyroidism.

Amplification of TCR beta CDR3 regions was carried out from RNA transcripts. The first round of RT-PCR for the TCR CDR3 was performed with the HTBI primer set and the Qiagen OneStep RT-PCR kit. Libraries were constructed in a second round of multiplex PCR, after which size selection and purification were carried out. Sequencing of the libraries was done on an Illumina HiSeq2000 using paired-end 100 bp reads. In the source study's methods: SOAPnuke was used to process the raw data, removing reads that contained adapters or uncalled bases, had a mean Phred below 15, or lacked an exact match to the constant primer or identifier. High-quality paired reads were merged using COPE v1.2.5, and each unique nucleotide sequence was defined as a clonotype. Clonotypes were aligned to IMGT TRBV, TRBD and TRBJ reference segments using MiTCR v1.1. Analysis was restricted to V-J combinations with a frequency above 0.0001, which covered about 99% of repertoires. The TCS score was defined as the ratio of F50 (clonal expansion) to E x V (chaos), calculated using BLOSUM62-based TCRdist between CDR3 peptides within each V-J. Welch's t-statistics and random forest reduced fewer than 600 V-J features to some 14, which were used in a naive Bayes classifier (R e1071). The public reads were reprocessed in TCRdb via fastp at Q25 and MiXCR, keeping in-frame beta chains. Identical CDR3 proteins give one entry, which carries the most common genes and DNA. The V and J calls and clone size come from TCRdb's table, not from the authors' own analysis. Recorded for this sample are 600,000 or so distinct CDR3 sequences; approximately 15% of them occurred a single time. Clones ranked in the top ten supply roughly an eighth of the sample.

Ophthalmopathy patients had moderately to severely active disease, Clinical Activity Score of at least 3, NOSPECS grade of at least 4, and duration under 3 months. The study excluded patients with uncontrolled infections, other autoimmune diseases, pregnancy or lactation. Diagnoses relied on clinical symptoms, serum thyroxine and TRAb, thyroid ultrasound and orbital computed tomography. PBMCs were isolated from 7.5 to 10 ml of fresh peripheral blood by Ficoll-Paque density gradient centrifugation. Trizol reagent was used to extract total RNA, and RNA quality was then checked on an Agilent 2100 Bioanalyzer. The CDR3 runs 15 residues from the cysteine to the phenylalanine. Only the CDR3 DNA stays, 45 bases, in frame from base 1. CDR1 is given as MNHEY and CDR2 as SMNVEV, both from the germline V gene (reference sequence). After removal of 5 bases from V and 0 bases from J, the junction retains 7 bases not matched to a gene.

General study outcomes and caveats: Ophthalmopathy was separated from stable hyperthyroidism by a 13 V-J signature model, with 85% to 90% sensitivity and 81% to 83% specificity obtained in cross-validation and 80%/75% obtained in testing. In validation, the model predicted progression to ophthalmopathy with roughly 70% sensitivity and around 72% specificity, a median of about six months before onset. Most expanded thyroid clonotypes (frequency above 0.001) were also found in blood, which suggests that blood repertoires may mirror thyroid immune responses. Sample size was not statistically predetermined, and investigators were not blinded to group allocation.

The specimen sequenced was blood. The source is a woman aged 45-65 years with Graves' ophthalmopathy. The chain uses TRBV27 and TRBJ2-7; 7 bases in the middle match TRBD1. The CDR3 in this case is CASSRPRGSSYEQYF. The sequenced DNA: TGTGCCAGCAGTAGACCCAGGGGGAGCTCCTACGAGCAGTACTTC.